This T cell receptor (beta chain) was observed in a study of T cell changes during pregnancy in multiple sclerosis. This clone appeared a few times. Clones were read by immunoSEQ multiplex PCR, and TCRdb kept only the in-frame ones, dropping some. Here the sample spans around 24,000 clones, 75% to 90% being singletons. The length of the CDR3 is 11 residues. V gave up 5 bases and J gave up 11 bases, with 15 bases separating them. Germline V gene data show CDR1 as DFQATT and CDR2 as SNEGSKA (reference sequence). The sequencing here drew on CD8+ T cells from peripheral blood mononuclear cells, taken in the first trimester of pregnancy. V is TRBV20-1 and J is TRBJ1-1, with D unresolved. This TCR came from a female donor in good health, enrolled as a control in a pregnancy study. CDR3 in amino acids: CSAPSGIPAFF. The CDR3 bases are TGCAGTGCTCCCTCGGGTATTCCGGCTTTCTTT.